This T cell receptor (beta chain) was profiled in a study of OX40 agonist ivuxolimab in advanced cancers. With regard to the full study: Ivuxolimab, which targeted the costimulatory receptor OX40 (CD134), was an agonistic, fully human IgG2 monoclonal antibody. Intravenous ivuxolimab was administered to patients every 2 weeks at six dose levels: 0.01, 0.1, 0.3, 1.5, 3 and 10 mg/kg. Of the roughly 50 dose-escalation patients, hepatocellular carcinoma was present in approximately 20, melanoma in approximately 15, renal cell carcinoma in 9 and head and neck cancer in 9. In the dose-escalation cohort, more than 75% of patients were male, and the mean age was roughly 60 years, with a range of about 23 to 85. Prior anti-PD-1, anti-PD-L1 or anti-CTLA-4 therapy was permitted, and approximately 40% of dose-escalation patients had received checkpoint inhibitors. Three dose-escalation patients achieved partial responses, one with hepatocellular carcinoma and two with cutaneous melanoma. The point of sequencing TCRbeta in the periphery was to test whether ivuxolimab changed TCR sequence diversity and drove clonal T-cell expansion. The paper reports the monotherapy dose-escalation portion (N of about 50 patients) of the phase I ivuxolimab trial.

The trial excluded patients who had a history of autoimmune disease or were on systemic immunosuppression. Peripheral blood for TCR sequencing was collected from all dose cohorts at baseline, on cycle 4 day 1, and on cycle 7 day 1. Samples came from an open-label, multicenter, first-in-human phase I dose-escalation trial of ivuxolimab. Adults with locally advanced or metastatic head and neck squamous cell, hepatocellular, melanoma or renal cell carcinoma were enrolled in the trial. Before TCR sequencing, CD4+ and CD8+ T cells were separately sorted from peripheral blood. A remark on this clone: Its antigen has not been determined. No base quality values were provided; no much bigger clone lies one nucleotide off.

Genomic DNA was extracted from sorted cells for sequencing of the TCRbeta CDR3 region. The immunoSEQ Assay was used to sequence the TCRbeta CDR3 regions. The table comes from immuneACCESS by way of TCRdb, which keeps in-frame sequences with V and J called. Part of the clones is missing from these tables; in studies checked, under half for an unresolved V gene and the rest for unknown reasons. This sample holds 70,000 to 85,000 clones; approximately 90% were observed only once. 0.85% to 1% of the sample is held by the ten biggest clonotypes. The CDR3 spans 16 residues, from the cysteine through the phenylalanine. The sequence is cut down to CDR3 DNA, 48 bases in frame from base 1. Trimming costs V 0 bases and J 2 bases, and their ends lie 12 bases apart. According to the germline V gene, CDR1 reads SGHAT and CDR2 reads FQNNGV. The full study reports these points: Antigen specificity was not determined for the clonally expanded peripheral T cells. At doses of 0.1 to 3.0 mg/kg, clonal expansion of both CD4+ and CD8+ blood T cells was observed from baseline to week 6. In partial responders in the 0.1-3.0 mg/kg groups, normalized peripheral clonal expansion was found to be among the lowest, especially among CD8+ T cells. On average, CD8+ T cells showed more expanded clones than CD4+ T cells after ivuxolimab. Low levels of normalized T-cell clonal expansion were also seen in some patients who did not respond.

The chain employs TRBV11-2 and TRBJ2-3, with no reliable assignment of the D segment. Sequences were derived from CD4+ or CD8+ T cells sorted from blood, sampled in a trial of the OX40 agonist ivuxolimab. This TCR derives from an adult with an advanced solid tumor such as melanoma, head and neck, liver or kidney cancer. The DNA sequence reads TGTGCCAGCAGCTTAGATTTCTGGGCCTCCACAGATACGCAGTATTTT. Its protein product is CASSLDFWASTDTQYF.